These T cell receptor beta chains were read from a single sample in a study of blood T cell repertoires in COVID-19. The assay was immunoSEQ multiplex PCR, and TCRdb's table has in-frame clones only and misses some. In the table there are 140,000 to 150,000 clones, approximately 81% of which are singletons. Source material: peripheral blood. The origin of the receptors is a human donor in a cohort sampled during active COVID-19. The CDR3 runs from the conserved cysteine through the conserved F or W. Fields, in order: clone size, D gene, J gene, V gene, CDR3 protein, CDR3 DNA. The D gene is left open where the match is weak. Only some rows state a clone size, as once, few, many or a class for expanded clones.

>-|-|TRBJ1-2|TRBV18
CASSAGPVSAYGYTF
TGTGCCAGCTCTGCGGGACCAGTCTCAGCCTATGGCTACACCTTC
>-|-|TRBJ1-1|TRBV18
CASSPFGGTNTEAFF
TGTGCCAGCTCACCATTTGGGGGGACGAACACTGAAGCTTTCTTT
>-|-|TRBJ2-1|TRBV2
CASTEETDNEQFF
TGTGCCAGCACCGAGGAGACAGACAATGAGCAGTTCTTC
>-|-|TRBJ1-2|TRBV4-2
CASSQIQNYGYTF
TGTGCCAGCAGCCAAATCCAGAACTATGGCTACACCTTC
>-|-|TRBJ2-2|TRBV14
CASSLRGANTGELFF
TGTGCCAGCAGTTTGAGAGGAGCGAACACCGGGGAGCTGTTTTTT
>-|TRBD1|TRBJ2-7|TRBV9
CASSVEGQGFPYEQYF
TGTGCCAGCAGCGTAGAGGGACAGGGGTTTCCCTACGAGCAGTACTTC
>-|-|TRBJ1-1|TRBV18
CASSPATGTSEAFF
TGTGCCAGCTCACCAGCGACAGGCACTTCTGAAGCTTTCTTT
>-|-|TRBJ2-4|TRBV3-1/TRBV3-2
CASSHLVLAKNIQYF
TGTGCCAGCAGCCACCTCGTCCTAGCCAAAAACATTCAGTACTTC
>-|-|TRBJ1-4|TRBV24-1
CATSVGGHANEKLFF
TGTGCCACCAGTGTTGGGGGACATGCTAATGAAAAACTGTTTTTT
>-|TRBD2|TRBJ2-1|TRBV28
CASSTRGERTYNEQFF
TGTGCCAGCAGTACCCGGGGGGAGCGGACCTACAATGAGCAGTTCTTC
>-|-|TRBJ1-2|TRBV3-1/TRBV3-2
CASSQGEYGYTF
TGTGCCAGCAGCCAAGGAGAGTATGGCTACACCTTC
>once|-|TRBJ2-7|TRBV29-1
CSVWNPSRANSYEQYF
TGCAGCGTTTGGAATCCCAGCAGGGCGAATTCGTACGAGCAGTACTTC
>once|-|TRBJ1-5|TRBV28
CASSRNSNQGRPQHF
TGTGCCAGCAGCCGTAACAGCAACCAGGGTAGGCCCCAGCATTTT
>many|-|TRBJ1-1|TRBV10-2
CASSEGPRLPAFF
TGCGCCAGCAGTGAGGGGCCCCGGCTCCCAGCTTTCTTT
>-|-|TRBJ1-1|TRBV12-5
CASGLDRSTEAFF
TGTGCTAGTGGTTTGGATCGGTCCACTGAAGCTTTCTTT
>-|-|TRBJ2-7|TRBV27
CASSLEGSISYEQYF
TGTGCCAGCAGTTTGGAGGGGTCCATCTCCTACGAGCAGTACTTC
>-|-|TRBJ2-1|TRBV15
CATTRGMNPSSYNEQFF
TGTGCCACCACCCGAGGTATGAACCCTAGCTCCTACAATGAGCAGTTCTTC
>-|TRBD2|TRBJ2-1|TRBV10-3
CAISESYATSGGLNEQFF
TGTGCCATCAGTGAGTCTTATGCGACTAGCGGGGGGTTAAATGAGCAGTTCTTC
>once|-|TRBJ1-1|TRBV7-2
CASSPMTANTEAFF
TGTGCCAGCAGCCCGATGACAGCCAACACTGAAGCTTTCTTT
>-|-|TRBJ1-2|TRBV6-2/TRBV6-3
CASTPFGRTYGYTF
TGTGCCAGCACCCCTTTTGGCAGAACCTATGGCTACACCTTC
>-|-|TRBJ1-1|TRBV11-3
CASSPGHLNTEAFF
TGTGCCAGCAGCCCCGGACACCTGAACACTGAAGCTTTCTTT
>-|-|TRBJ2-7|TRBV9
CASSVEGHSYEQYF
TGTGCCAGCAGCGTAGAGGGGCACTCCTACGAGCAGTACTTC
>-|TRBD1|TRBJ2-7|TRBV11-3
CASSSGQGEQYF
TGTGCCAGCAGCTCGGGACAGGGTGAGCAGTACTTC
>-|-|TRBJ1-4|TRBV11-2
CASSLSTGYRNEKLFF
TGTGCCAGCAGCTTATCAACGGGGTATCGTAATGAAAAACTGTTTTTT
>-|-|TRBJ1-1|TRBV4-2
CASSQDPTGGATEAFF
TGTGCCAGCAGCCAAGATCCTACAGGTGGAGCAACTGAAGCTTTCTTT
>-|-|TRBJ1-1|TRBV20-1
CSASDGRVNTEAFF
TGCAGTGCTAGTGACGGCAGGGTGAACACTGAAGCTTTCTTT
>-|-|TRBJ1-1|TRBV12-3/TRBV12-4
CASGMGQSQAFF
TGTGCCAGCGGTATGGGCCAATCCCAAGCTTTCTTT
>-|-|TRBJ2-1|TRBV3-1/TRBV3-2
CASSFGASGSTYNEQFF
TGTGCCAGCAGCTTTGGAGCGTCGGGGAGCACCTACAATGAGCAGTTCTTC
>-|TRBD1|TRBJ1-4|TRBV6-5
CASRQGASEKLFF
TGTGCCAGCAGACAGGGGGCAAGTGAAAAACTGTTTTTT
>once|-|TRBJ2-2|TRBV7-9
CASSLDAGRSRELFF
TGTGCCAGCAGCTTAGATGCGGGGAGGAGCAGGGAGCTGTTTTTT
>-|TRBD1|TRBJ2-7|TRBV11-3
CASKTTGGEQYF
TGTGCCAGCAAAACCACAGGGGGCGAGCAGTACTTC
>-|-|TRBJ1-1|TRBV6-5
CASSYSRSNTEAFF
TGTGCCAGCAGTTACTCGAGGAGCAACACTGAAGCTTTCTTT
>-|TRBD1|TRBJ2-7|TRBV30
CAWSYRDRVFYEQYF
TGTGCCTGGAGCTACCGGGACAGGGTTTTCTACGAGCAGTACTTC
>-|-|TRBJ2-2|TRBV7-2
CASSLRQGRAGELFF
TGTGCCAGCAGCTTAAGACAGGGGAGGGCCGGGGAGCTGTTTTTT
>-|TRBD1|TRBJ1-5|TRBV5-1
CASSPTGDSNQPQHF
TGCGCCAGCAGCCCGACAGGGGATAGCAATCAGCCCCAGCATTTT
>-|-|TRBJ1-2|TRBV7-9
CASSLVSYGYTF
TGTGCCAGCAGCTTAGTGAGCTATGGCTACACCTTC
>-|TRBD1|TRBJ1-1|TRBV25-1
CASSRGGQGGRAFF
TGTGCCAGCAGCAGAGGGGGACAGGGGGGTCGAGCTTTCTTT
>-|TRBD2|TRBJ2-1|TRBV27
CASSMGLAGYNEQFF
TGTGCCAGCAGCATGGGACTAGCGGGCTACAATGAGCAGTTCTTC
>-|-|TRBJ1-5|TRBV6-2/TRBV6-3
CASSTTGSGQPQHF
TGTGCCAGCAGTACTACAGGGAGCGGCCAGCCCCAGCATTTT
>-|TRBD1|TRBJ1-5|TRBV7-8
CASSRDRGGQPQHF
TGTGCCAGCAGCCGAGACAGGGGTGGCCAGCCCCAGCATTTT
>-|TRBD1|TRBJ1-5|TRBV2
CASQGDKTSNQPQHF
TGTGCCAGCCAGGGGGACAAGACTAGCAATCAGCCCCAGCATTTT